Listed below are T cell receptor beta chains from one sample, sequenced in a study of lymphopenia after photon versus proton radiotherapy. Profiled with immunoSEQ multiplex PCR; TCRdb holds only in-frame clones, not every one. This sample carries some 76,000 clones, roughly 92% of them seen once, and the ten largest clones take 2.2%. The sequences come from peripheral blood, collected from a patient treated with photon-based radiotherapy. The receptors were gathered from a woman in her thirties or forties with cholangiocarcinoma. CDR3s include the opening cysteine and the closing phenylalanine or tryptophan. A D gene is named only where the DNA matches it firmly. Part of the rows lack a size; the others show once, few, many or a class for expanded clones.

CDR3 length	D gene	V gene	clone size	J gene	CDR3 DNA	CDR3 protein
14	NA	TRBV5-6	NA	TRBJ1-1	TGTGCCAGCAGCAGGGTGGGAGGGAACACTGAAGCTTTCTTT	CASSRVGGNTEAFF
16	NA	TRBV7-3	once	TRBJ2-2	TGTGCCAGCAGCTCCCCGGAGAGGTTTTTCTCCGGGGAGCTGTTTTTT	CASSSPERFFSGELFF
16	TRBD1	TRBV10-2	NA	TRBJ1-6	TGCGCCAGCACCCCGAAAACAGGGGCCAATGCTTCACCCCTCCACTTT	CASTPKTGANASPLHF
13	NA	TRBV29-1	NA	TRBJ1-4	TGCAGCGTTGAAGACGGACGGAATGAAAAACTGTTTTTT	CSVEDGRNEKLFF
15	NA	TRBV5-8	NA	TRBJ2-3	TGTGCCAGCACCGGGTCGAGGGTCCCCACAGATACGCAGTATTTT	CASTGSRVPTDTQYF
16	NA	TRBV19	NA	TRBJ1-2	TGTGCCAGTAGTATAGATGGCGGCAGTCAGGCAGGTGGCTACACCTTC	CASSIDGGSQAGGYTF
15	NA	TRBV11-2	NA	TRBJ1-3	TGTGCCAGCAGCGTAGTGGGGGGGCCTGGAAACACCATATATTTT	CASSVVGGPGNTIYF
15	NA	TRBV10-3	NA	TRBJ1-2	TGTGCCATCAGTGAGTCGACTGGGCAGGGTGGTGGCTACACCTTC	CAISESTGQGGGYTF
17	NA	TRBV5-1	NA	TRBJ2-6	TGCGCCAGCAGCGATCGCCTCTCAGGACCTGGGGCCAACGTCCTGACTTTC	CASSDRLSGPGANVLTF
16	NA	TRBV27	NA	TRBJ2-1	TGTGCCAGCAGTTTCCAAGGGGGGGCCCCCTACAATGAGCAGTTCTTC	CASSFQGGAPYNEQFF
16	TRBD2	TRBV7-2	NA	TRBJ2-1	TGTGCCAGCAGCTTAGGATCTAGCGGGACCTCAGGGGAGCAGTTCTTC	CASSLGSSGTSGEQFF
16	TRBD1	TRBV28	NA	TRBJ2-7	TGTGCCAGCAGTTTATACCCCCCGGGACAGGGGTACGAGCAGTACTTC	CASSLYPPGQGYEQYF
15	NA	TRBV28	once	TRBJ2-1	TGTGCCAGCAGTTCTTCAGGACTTGAAGGGAATGAGCAGTTCTTC	CASSSSGLEGNEQFF
13	TRBD1	TRBV7-2	NA	TRBJ1-2	TGTGCCAGCAGCTCCGGGACAGGGACCAGCTACACCTTC	CASSSGTGTSYTF
17	NA	TRBV27	NA	TRBJ2-1	TGTGCCAGCAACAGTCTCCGAAGGGGGGGGGCCAGCAATGAGCAGTTCTTC	CASNSLRRGGASNEQFF
14	TRBD1	TRBV28	NA	TRBJ2-7	TGTGCCAGCAGGGGACAGTTTCTCTTCTACGAGCAGTACTTC	CASRGQFLFYEQYF
14	NA	TRBV6-5	NA	TRBJ1-4	TGTGCCAGCAGTCGAGGGTGGACTAATGAAAAACTGTTTTTT	CASSRGWTNEKLFF
16	TRBD1	TRBV9	NA	TRBJ1-3	TGTGCCAGCAGCGGGACAGGTCGCCTCTCTGGAAACACCATATATTTT	CASSGTGRLSGNTIYF
14	NA	TRBV2	once	TRBJ2-5	TGTGCCAGCAGTGGAGGAGGCAGGGGAGAGACCCAGTACTTC	CASSGGGRGETQYF
16	TRBD2	TRBV11-2	NA	TRBJ2-3	TGTGCCAGCAGCTTAGCCGGGGGGACTAGCACAGATACGCAGTATTTT	CASSLAGGTSTDTQYF
13	NA	TRBV7-3	NA	TRBJ2-5	TGTGCCAGCAGCTTCGGTGGCCCAGAGACCCAGTACTTC	CASSFGGPETQYF
16	NA	TRBV18	NA	TRBJ1-3	TGTGCCAGCTCACCGGGATCAGGGATCACTGGAAACACCATATATTTT	CASSPGSGITGNTIYF
13	NA	TRBV25-1	NA	TRBJ1-2	TGTGCCAGCAGTGACAGGGTTGACTATGGCTACACCTTC	CASSDRVDYGYTF
17	TRBD1	TRBV7-9	once	TRBJ2-5	TGTGCCAGCAGCCCAAGGCTGACAGGGGAAAACCAAGAGACCCAGTACTTC	CASSPRLTGENQETQYF
14	NA	TRBV6-1	NA	TRBJ2-6	TGTGCCAGCAGTGGGGGTGTCTGGGCCAACGTCCTGACTTTC	CASSGGVWANVLTF
12	NA	TRBV16	NA	TRBJ2-7	TGTGCCAGCAGCCAATCTAGGCCCGAGCAGTACTTC	CASSQSRPEQYF
16	TRBD1	TRBV7-2	NA	TRBJ1-2	TGTGCCAGCAGCTTGACAATTTGGACAGGGCAAAATGGCTACACCTTC	CASSLTIWTGQNGYTF
13	TRBD1	TRBV30	NA	TRBJ2-7	TGTGCCTGGCGTAGGGGACAGTCCTACGAGCAGTACTTC	CAWRRGQSYEQYF
13	TRBD2	TRBV5-6	NA	TRBJ2-7	TGTGCCAGCAACTGGGCTAGCGGGGGCGAGCAGTACTTC	CASNWASGGEQYF
15	NA	TRBV19	NA	TRBJ2-7	TGTGCCAGTAGTAGGTCCGACAGACCCCCCTACGAGCAGTACTTC	CASSRSDRPPYEQYF
12	NA	TRBV30	NA	TRBJ1-1	TGTGCCTGGAGTGTCGGGGGAACTGAAGCTTTCTTT	CAWSVGGTEAFF